This T cell receptor (beta chain) was sequenced during a study of CD4 T cells in relation to SARS-CoV-2 and coronaviruses. Study overall: The HLA restriction of the shared crossreactive spike epitopes was mapped. General observations from the study: Monoreactive clones expanded significantly more to SARS-CoV-2 than crossreactive clones did.

The CDR3 covers 14 residues. V gave up 8 bases and J gave up 4 bases, with 14 bases separating them. Germline CDR1 reads SNHLY; CDR2 reads FYNNEI. Remarks on this clone: Its antigen is unidentified.

TCRdb's table, derived via immunoSEQ multiplex PCR, lists solely in-frame clones and lacks some. Here the sample spans approximately 70,000 clones, approximately 95% being singletons. Before the COVID-19 pandemic, during about 2011-2019, CD4+ T cells were taken from unexposed donors. J is TRBJ2-2 and V is TRBV2; D is perhaps TRBD1 (5 bases). The sequence was collected from a human donor in good health. Sequencing was done on a sample of naive CD4+ T cells from PBMCs. The subset denotes: naive CD4+ T cells isolated by negative enrichment. In nucleotides, the CDR3 is TGTGCCAGCGGTGGCAGGGTGGTCACCGGGGAGCTGTTTTTT. Encoded protein: CASGGRVVTGELFF. The complete variable domain, with remaining parts taken from reference TRBV2 and TRBJ2-2, reads EPEVTQTPSHQVTQMGQEVILRCVPISNHLYFYWYRQILGQKVEFLVSFYNNEISEKSEIFDDQFSVERPDGSNFTLKIRSTKLEDSAMYFCASGGRVVTGELFFGEGSRLTVL.